This passage covers 26 T cell receptor beta chains from one sample sequenced in a study of blood T cell repertoires in COVID-19. TCRdb's table, derived via immunoSEQ multiplex PCR, lists solely in-frame clones and lacks some. In the table there are 100,000 or so clones, 91% of which are singletons. The material sequenced was peripheral blood. These receptors all come from a man aged 50 to 59 with acute or convalescent COVID-19.

The chain recombines TRBV5-6 with TRBJ1-2, with D possibly being TRBD1 (6 bases). Germline values: CDR1 SGHDT, CDR2 YYEEEE. Trimming took 4 bases from V and 1 from J, leaving 8 bases between them. The CDR3 extends over 13 amino acids. CDR3 amino acids: CASSPDSNYGYTF. The DNA for the CDR3 is TGTGCCAGCAGCCCGGACAGTAACTATGGCTACACCTTC.

The chain links TRBV7-2 to TRBJ2-4, with 9 bases identical to TRBD1. Germline trimming cut 0 bases from V and 0 bases from J; bases unmatched to any gene: 15. The germline V gene has CDR1 SGHTA and CDR2 FQGNSA. The CDR3 is 21 amino acids. The CDR3 loop is CASSLAGWTGAAGGAKNIQYF. In DNA form, the CDR3 reads TGTGCCAGCAGCTTAGCTGGTTGGACAGGGGCCGCCGGGGGAGCCAAAAACATTCAGTACTTC.

This chain joins TRBV19 and TRBJ1-2; D may be TRBD1 (6 bases). V was trimmed by 4 bases and J by 10 bases, leaving 13 bases between them. The CDR3 sequence is 12 residues long. Looked up from germline, CDR1 is LNHDA and CDR2 is SQIVND (reference sequence). CDR3 coding DNA: TGTGCCAGTAGTACGCAGACAGGCCACTACACCTTC. It specifies CASSTQTGHYTF.

The J gene is TRBJ2-3, the V gene TRBV7-8; TRBD2 aligns across 13 bases. The CDR3 totals 16 residues. V shed 5 bases and J 3 bases; nucleotides not matched to a gene: 5. Germline CDR1 and CDR2: SGHVS and FQNEAQ. The CDR3 DNA reads TGTGCCAGCAGCAGGAGGACTAGCGGGGGAACAGATACGCAGTATTTT. This sequence encodes CASSRRTSGGTDTQYF.

The chain couples TRBV3-1 (or the pseudogene TRBV3-2) to TRBJ1-2; TRBD1 aligns across 7 bases. The V gene's germline CDR1 is LGHDT and CDR2 YNNKEL (reference sequence). The CDR3 runs to 12 residues. The V and J ends lost 2 bases and 8 bases, in that order; junction bases with no gene match: 2. For the CDR3, the DNA is TGTGCCAGCAGCCAACAGGGGGGCGGCTACACCTTC. The encoded protein is CASSQQGGGYTF.

The V call is TRBV28, the J call TRBJ2-7; D not certain. CDR1 is MDHEN, CDR2 SYDVKM, per germline. CDR3 length: 14 residues. V dropped 6 bases and J dropped 1 base, with 13 bases sitting between them. DNA for the CDR3: TGTGCCAGCAGGGGTGGAACAGCTTCCTACGAGCAGTACTTC. Its translation is CASRGGTASYEQYF.

This chain joins TRBV28 and TRBJ1-1; D unresolved. This CDR3 has 17 residues. Germline V gene sequence: CDR1 MDHEN, CDR2 SYDVKM. Trimming shortened V by 6 bases and J by 1 base, and 21 bases separated the two germline ends. In DNA form, the CDR3 reads TGTGCCAGCAGATCACATAAGACTCTCGCAAGGAACACTGAAGCTTTCTTT. Its translation: CASRSHKTLARNTEAFF.

This clone was seen once. The J gene is TRBJ1-2, the V gene TRBV5-4, with 11 bases identical to TRBD1. With V trimmed by 3 bases and J by 3 bases, 4 bases remained unmatched. Germline V gives CDR1 SGHNT, CDR2 YYREEE (reference sequence). The CDR3 extends over 15 amino acids. The CDR3 DNA reads as TGTGCCAGCAGCTCGGGACAGGGGGAATACTATGGCTACACCTTC. It yields the protein CASSSGQGEYYGYTF.

The V and J genes are TRBV6-5 and TRBJ1-1; tentatively, D is TRBD1 (5 bases). The germline V gene has CDR1 MNHEY and CDR2 SVGAGI. Trimming stripped 7 bases from V and 5 bases from J, with 14 bases between. The CDR3 contains 13 residues. The CDR3, as DNA: TGTGCCAGCATCGGTCAGGGAAGGACTGAAGCTTTCTTT. It is translated as CASIGQGRTEAFF.

This CDR3 reads CASSGAIANTGELFF. CDR3 DNA: TGCGCCAGCAGCGGGGCTATAGCGAACACCGGGGAGCTGTTTTTT. The rearrangement joins TRBV5-1 to TRBJ2-2, with D possibly TRBD1 on 5 matching bases. V was pared by 4 bases and J by 0 bases, with 10 bases between. CDR1 SGHRS and CDR2 YFSETQ come from the germline V gene. There are 15 residues in the CDR3.

This chain joins TRBV11-3 and TRBJ2-3, with 7 nucleotides matching TRBD2. The CDR3 is 16 residues long. The germline V gene has CDR1 SGHNT and CDR2 YENEEA. The V and J ends lost 5 bases and 0 bases, in that order; junction bases with no gene match: 8. This CDR3 is CASSLGLEASTDTQYF. As DNA, the CDR3 is TGTGCCAGCAGCCTAGGACTAGAGGCTAGCACAGATACGCAGTATTTT.

V and J are TRBV12-3 or TRBV12-4 and TRBJ1-1, with D possibly being TRBD1 (5 bases). V was cut by 6 bases and J by 4 bases, with 12 bases left in between. The CDR3 runs 13 residues. The CDR3 DNA reads TGTGCCAGCAGCCTTCGGCAGGGCACTGAAGCTTTCTTT. Amino acid sequence: CASSLRQGTEAFF.

This clone was counted a single time. CDR3 region: CAMWRTANEKLFF. The CDR3 DNA is TGTGCCATGTGGAGGACAGCAAATGAAAAACTGTTTTTT. The V call is TRBV6-4, the J call TRBJ1-4, with D possibly matching TRBD1 (6 bases). There are 13 residues in the CDR3. Germline CDR1 and CDR2: MRHNA and SNTAGT. The V end was cut by 10 bases, the J end by 5 bases, with 14 bases between.

This clone showed up just once. This chain connects TRBV19 to TRBJ1-5, with 12 bases that match TRBD1. Germline CDR1 LNHDA, CDR2 SQIVND (reference sequence). J was trimmed by 7 bases and V by 1 base; bases with no gene match: 5. The length of the CDR3 is 16 residues. The CDR3 DNA is TGTGCCAGTAGTATAGTAAGGGGGACAGGGGGCCAGCCCCAGCATTTT. This gives the protein CASSIVRGTGGQPQHF. The entire variable domain, with the rest obtained from reference TRBV19 and TRBJ1-5, is as follows: DGGITQSPKYLFRKEGQNVTLSCEQNLNHDAMYWYRQDPGQGLRLIYYSQIVNDFQKGDIAEGYSVSREKKESFPLTVTSAQKNPTAFYLCASSIVRGTGGQPQHFGDGTRLSIL.

This chain uses TRBV10-1 with TRBJ2-3; D is undetermined. The germline V gene has CDR1 WNHNN and CDR2 SYGVQD (reference sequence). Trimming left V 3 bases short and J 6 bases short, with 4 bases between. The CDR3 has 11 amino acids. The CDR3 DNA sequence: TGCGCCAGCAGTGATGAGGATACGCAGTATTTT. Its protein is CASSDEDTQYF.

This chain joins TRBV7-6 and TRBJ1-6, with 7 bases aligning to TRBD1. The CDR3 length is 13 residues. V trimming: 6 bases; J trimming: 7 bases; junction bases outside the gene matches: 3. Germline CDR1 is SGHVS and CDR2 is FNYEAQ. The CDR3 DNA follows: TGTGCCAGCAGGCCGGACAGGAATTCACCCCTCCACTTT. It specifies CASRPDRNSPLHF.

This sequence joins TRBV2 and TRBJ2-3; the match to TRBD1 covers 10 bases. The junction had 4 bases not matched to a gene; V was cut back by 3 bases and J by 4 bases. The CDR3 covers 15 residues. The germline V gene encodes CDR1 SNHLY and CDR2 FYNNEI. DNA of the CDR3: TGTGCCAGCAGTGATGAGGACAGGGGGGCAGATACGCAGTATTTT. This sequence encodes CASSDEDRGADTQYF.

The CDR3 nucleotides are TGTGCCAGTAGGAGCGGGGCTAGCGGGTTCTACAATGAGCAGTTCTTC. It yields the protein CASRSGASGFYNEQFF. The gene calls are TRBV19 and TRBJ2-1, with 8 bases identical to TRBD2. This CDR3 has 16 residues. V shed 6 bases and J 3 bases; nucleotides not matched to a gene: 10. Germline V gene data show CDR1 as LNHDA and CDR2 as SQIVND (reference sequence).

This clone has a single count. The chain links TRBV2 to TRBJ2-3; 7 nucleotides line up with TRBD2. This CDR3 spans 15 amino acids. V shed 3 bases, J shed 0 bases, and the junction held 3 bases outside the gene matches. Germline lookup yields CDR1 SNHLY and CDR2 FYNNEI. The CDR3 spells CASSEEAGSTDTQYF. In DNA form, the CDR3 reads TGTGCCAGCAGTGAGGAAGCGGGGAGCACAGATACGCAGTATTTT.

The CDR3 DNA sequence: TGTGCCAGCATTTTGACAGGGGGGAGCACGAGCGGCTACACCTTC. This gives the protein CASILTGGSTSGYTF. V gene TRBV6-5 combines with J gene TRBJ1-2, with 9 bases fitting TRBD1. CDR1 and CDR2 from the germline V gene are MNHEY and SVGAGI. CDR3 length: 15 residues. The ends lost 7 bases at V and 8 bases at J; junction bases unmatched: 14.

The chain couples TRBV7-9 to TRBJ1-2; 7 bases agree with TRBD1. Germline CDR1 is SEHNR and CDR2 is FQNEAQ (reference sequence). The CDR3 has 16 amino acids. Trimming at V came to 4 bases and at J to 2 bases, leaving 10 bases not matched to a gene. The CDR3 here is CASSSYPGQRNYGYTF. The CDR3 DNA reads as TGTGCCAGCAGCTCCTATCCGGGACAGAGAAACTATGGCTACACCTTC.

This clone came up once. This chain connects TRBV19 to TRBJ2-2, with D tentatively TRBD1 (6 bases). Deletions cut 4 bases from V and 6 bases from J, with 12 bases between. In germline, CDR1 is LNHDA, CDR2 SQIVND (reference sequence). This CDR3 region has 14 residues. Here the CDR3 reads CASSTTGLAGELFF. CDR3 coding DNA: TGTGCCAGTAGTACCACAGGGTTAGCCGGGGAGCTGTTTTTT.

J is TRBJ1-2 and V is TRBV2, with 8 bases lining up with TRBD1. From germline, CDR1 is SNHLY and CDR2 FYNNEI. With V trimmed by 6 bases and J by 0 bases, 6 bases remained unmatched. The CDR3 length is 15 residues. The CDR3 loop is CASSPGQASNYGYTF. The CDR3 region has the DNA TGTGCCAGCAGCCCGGGACAGGCCTCTAACTATGGCTACACCTTC.

The chain employs TRBV10-3 and TRBJ2-7, with 8 bases fitting TRBD1. The germline V gene encodes CDR1 ENHRY and CDR2 SYGVKD. The V segment lost 6 bases and the J segment 0 bases; nucleotides outside the gene matches: 7. The CDR3 length is 15 residues. The CDR3 region is CAISRTGTDSYEQYF. The CDR3 coding sequence is TGTGCCATCAGCCGGACAGGGACCGACTCCTACGAGCAGTACTTC.

The chain links TRBV2 to TRBJ1-5, with a tentative D call TRBD1 (5 bases). The CDR3 loop spans 15 amino acids. Germline V CDR1 and CDR2: SNHLY, FYNNEI. V was pared by 4 bases and J by 7 bases, with 17 bases between. The CDR3: CASSGLLGGKQPQHF. The CDR3 nucleotides read TGTGCCAGCAGTGGGCTTTTGGGGGGAAAACAGCCCCAGCATTTT.

The gene calls are TRBV19 and TRBJ1-3, with 7 bases lining up with TRBD1. Germline-derived CDR1 and CDR2 are LNHDA and SQIVND (reference sequence). The CDR3 covers 16 residues. Losses at the gene ends were 6 bases for V and 4 bases for J; bases not matched to a gene: 12. The CDR3 DNA sequence: TGTGCCAGTAGCCTGAGTGGAGGGGGCTCAGGAAACACCATATATTTT. Protein sequence: CASSLSGGGSGNTIYF.